This record concerns one T cell receptor (beta chain) sequence. The CDR3 has 16 residues. Trimming took 3 bases from V and 6 from J; bases not matched to a gene: 10. Germline V gives CDR1 SGHAT, CDR2 FQNNGV. The data derive from a study of patients and donors after allogeneic stem cell transplantation. TCRdb reprocessed the RT-PCR reads with MiXCR, giving one entry per CDR3 protein. The table has about 410,000 distinct CDR3 sequences, 16% seen once. What was sequenced was blood, either unsorted or a sorted T cell fraction (not recorded which). The chain employs TRBV11-2 and TRBJ1-4, with 7 bases that match TRBD1. This TCR came from a human donor who was either an allogeneic HSCT recipient or a stem cell or donor lymphocyte infusion donor (not recorded which). It is not recorded whose cells these are; they may come from a transplant donor. This CDR3 is CASSLGDRELYEKLFF. The CDR3 coding sequence is TGTGCCAGCAGCTTGGGAGACAGGGAACTTTATGAAAAACTGTTTTTT.